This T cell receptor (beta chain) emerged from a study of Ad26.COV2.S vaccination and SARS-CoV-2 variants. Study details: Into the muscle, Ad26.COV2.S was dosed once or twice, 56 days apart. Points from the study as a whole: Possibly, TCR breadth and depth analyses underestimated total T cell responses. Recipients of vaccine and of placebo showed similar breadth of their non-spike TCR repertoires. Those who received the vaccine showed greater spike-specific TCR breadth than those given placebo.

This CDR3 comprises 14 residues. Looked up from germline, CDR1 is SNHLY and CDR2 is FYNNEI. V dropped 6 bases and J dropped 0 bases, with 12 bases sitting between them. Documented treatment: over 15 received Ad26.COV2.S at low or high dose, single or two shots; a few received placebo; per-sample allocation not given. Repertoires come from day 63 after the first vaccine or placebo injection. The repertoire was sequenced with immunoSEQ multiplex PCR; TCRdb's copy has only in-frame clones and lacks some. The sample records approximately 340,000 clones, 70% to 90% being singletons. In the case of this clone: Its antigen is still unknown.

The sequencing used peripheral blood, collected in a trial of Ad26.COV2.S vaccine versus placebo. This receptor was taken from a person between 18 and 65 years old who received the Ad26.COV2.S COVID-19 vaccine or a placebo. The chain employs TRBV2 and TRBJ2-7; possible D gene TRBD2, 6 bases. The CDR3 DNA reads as TGTGCCAGCAGCCCCGAGCGGGCCTCCTACGAGCAGTACTTC. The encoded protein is CASSPERASYEQYF.